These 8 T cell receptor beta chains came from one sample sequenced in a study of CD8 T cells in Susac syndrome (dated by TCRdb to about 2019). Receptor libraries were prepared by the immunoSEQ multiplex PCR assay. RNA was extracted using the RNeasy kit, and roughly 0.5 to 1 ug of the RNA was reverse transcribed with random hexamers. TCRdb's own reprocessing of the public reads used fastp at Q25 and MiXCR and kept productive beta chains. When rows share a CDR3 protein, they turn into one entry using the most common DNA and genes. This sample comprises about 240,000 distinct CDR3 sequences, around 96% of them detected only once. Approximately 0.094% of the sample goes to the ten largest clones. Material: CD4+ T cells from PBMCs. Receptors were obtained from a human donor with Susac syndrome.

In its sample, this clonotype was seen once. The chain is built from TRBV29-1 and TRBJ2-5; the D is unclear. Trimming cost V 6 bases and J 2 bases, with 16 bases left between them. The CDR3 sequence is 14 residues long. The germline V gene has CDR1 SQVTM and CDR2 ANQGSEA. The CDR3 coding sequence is TGCAGCGTGCTCCTTGGGGTCAGACAAGAGACCCAGTACTTC. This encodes CSVLLGVRQETQYF.

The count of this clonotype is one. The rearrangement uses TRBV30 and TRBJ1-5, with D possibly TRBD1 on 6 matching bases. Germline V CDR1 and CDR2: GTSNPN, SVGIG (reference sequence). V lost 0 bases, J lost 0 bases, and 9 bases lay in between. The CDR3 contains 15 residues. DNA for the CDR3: TGTGCCTGGAGTGTACAGACAGGTAGCAATCAGCCCCAGCATTTT. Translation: CAWSVQTGSNQPQHF.

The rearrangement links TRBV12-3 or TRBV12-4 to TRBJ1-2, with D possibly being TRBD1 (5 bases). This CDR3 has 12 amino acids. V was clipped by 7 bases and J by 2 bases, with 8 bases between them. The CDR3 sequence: CASTGANYGYTF. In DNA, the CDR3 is TGTGCCAGCACCGGGGCCAACTATGGCTACACCTTC.

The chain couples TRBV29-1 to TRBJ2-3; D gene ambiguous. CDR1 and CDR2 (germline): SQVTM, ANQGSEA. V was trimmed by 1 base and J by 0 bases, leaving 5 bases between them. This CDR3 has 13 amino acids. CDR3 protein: CSVEAYSTDTQYF. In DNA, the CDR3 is TGCAGCGTTGAAGCCTACAGCACAGATACGCAGTATTTT.

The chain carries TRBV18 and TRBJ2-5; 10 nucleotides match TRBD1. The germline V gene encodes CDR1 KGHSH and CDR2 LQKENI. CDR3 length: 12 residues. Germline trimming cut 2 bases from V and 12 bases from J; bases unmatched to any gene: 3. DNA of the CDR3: TGTGCCAGCTCACCAGCTGGGACAGGGGAGTACTTC. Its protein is CASSPAGTGEYF.

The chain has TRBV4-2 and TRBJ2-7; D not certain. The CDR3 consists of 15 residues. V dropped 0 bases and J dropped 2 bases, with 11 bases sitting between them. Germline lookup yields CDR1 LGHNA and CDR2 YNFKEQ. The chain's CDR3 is CASSQDRRTTYEQYF. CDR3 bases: TGTGCCAGCAGCCAAGACAGAAGGACCACCTACGAGCAGTACTTC.

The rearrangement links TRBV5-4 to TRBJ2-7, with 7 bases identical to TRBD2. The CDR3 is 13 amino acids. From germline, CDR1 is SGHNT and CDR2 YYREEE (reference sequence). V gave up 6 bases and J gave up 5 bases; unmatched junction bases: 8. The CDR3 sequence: CASNRRGTNEQYF. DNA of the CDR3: TGTGCCAGCAACCGGCGGGGGACCAACGAGCAGTACTTC. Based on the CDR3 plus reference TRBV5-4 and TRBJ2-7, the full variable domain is ETGVTQSPTHLIKTRGQQVTLRCSSQSGHNTVSWYQQALGQGPQFIFQYYREEENGRGNFPPRFSGLQFPNYSSELNVNALELDDSALYLCASNRRGTNEQYFGPGTRLTVT.

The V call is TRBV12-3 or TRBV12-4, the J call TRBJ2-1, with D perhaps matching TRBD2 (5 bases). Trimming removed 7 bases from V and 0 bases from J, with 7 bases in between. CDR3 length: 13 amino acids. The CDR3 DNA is TGTGCCAGCACGGGAAGCTCCTACAATGAGCAGTTCTTC. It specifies CASTGSSYNEQFF.